One and the same sample provided the 16 T cell receptor beta chains below, sequenced in a study of shared clonotypes between healthy human individuals. The data were produced by immunoSEQ multiplex PCR, yet TCRdb's version contains in-frame clones alone and is incomplete. Of 500,000 to 650,000 clones in the sample, about 80% were seen once. Sequencing input: PBMCs. These receptors all come from a woman in her forties in good health. Some clones in this sample may be carry-over from other donors' samples.

The J gene is TRBJ2-1, the V gene TRBV11-1, with 10 bases lining up with TRBD2. CDR1 and CDR2 from the germline V gene are SGHAT and FQDESV (reference sequence). V shed 6 bases, J shed 7 bases, and the junction held 12 bases outside the gene matches. The CDR3 consists of 16 residues. The CDR3 DNA sequence: TGTGCCAGCAGTCCTTTGGTCCTAGCGGGAGTTAATGAGCAGTTCTTC. Protein sequence: CASSPLVLAGVNEQFF.

This chain joins TRBV21-1 and TRBJ2-5; no check of the table's D call, TRBD2, against the DNA was made. TRBV21-1 is a known pseudogene. The length of the CDR3 is 14 residues. The CDR3 here is CASINTKYQETQYF. DNA of the CDR3: TGTGCCAGCATCAACACTAAGTACCAAGAGACCCAGTACTTC.

The chain carries TRBV4-2 and TRBJ1-2; D is undetermined. Trimming removed 0 bases from V and 0 bases from J, with 8 bases in between. The length of the CDR3 is 15 residues. Per the germline V gene, CDR1 is LGHNA and CDR2 is YNFKEQ. The CDR3 nucleotides read TGTGCCAGCAGCCAAGAGGTTCGGGCTAACTATGGCTACACCTTC. This translates into CASSQEVRANYGYTF.

V is TRBV7-9 and J is TRBJ2-1; 14 nucleotides agree with TRBD2. This CDR3 is built from 15 residues. The germline gives CDR1 SEHNR, CDR2 FQNEAQ (reference sequence). The V segment lost 5 bases and the J segment 8 bases; nucleotides outside the gene matches: 5. CDR3 protein: CASSGLGLAGDEQFF. CDR3 DNA: TGTGCCAGCAGCGGCCTGGGACTAGCGGGAGATGAGCAGTTCTTC.

This clone has a count of ten or more. At one of its ends the junction is not consistent with the germline gene, which may arise from a read error. The chain links TRBV13 to TRBJ2-7, with 7 bases identical to TRBD1. This CDR3 spans 14 amino acids. Germline CDR1 is PRHDT and CDR2 is FYEKMQ (reference sequence). This chain's CDR3 is CASSLGDSSYEQYF. CDR3 sequence (DNA): TGTGCCAGCAGCCTAGGGGACAGCTCCTACGAGCAGTACTTC.

J is TRBJ2-3 and V is TRBV13; possible D gene TRBD2, 6 bases. Germline V gene sequence: CDR1 PRHDT, CDR2 FYEKMQ (reference sequence). The CDR3 is 16 residues long. V gave up 4 bases and J gave up 4 bases, with 18 bases separating them. In nucleotides, the CDR3 is TGTGCCAGCAGCTCTTCTCCCGGGGGAAGCGCAGATACGCAGTATTTT. As protein: CASSSSPGGSADTQYF.

This clone came up once. The chain joins TRBV19 to TRBJ2-7; D may match TRBD1 or TRBD2 (5 bases each). The CDR3 is 16 amino acids. The germline gives CDR1 LNHDA, CDR2 SQIVND (reference sequence). The ends were cut back, 3 bases at V and 6 bases at J, with 21 bases in the middle. In DNA form, the CDR3 reads TGTGCCAGTAGTATTAAGGCCGGGACCAGGATGGTCGAGCAGTACTTC. Protein: CASSIKAGTRMVEQYF. Supplemented by reference TRBV19 and TRBJ2-7, the full variable domain reads DGGITQSPKYLFRKEGQNVTLSCEQNLNHDAMYWYRQDPGQGLRLIYYSQIVNDFQKGDIAEGYSVSREKKESFPLTVTSAQKNPTAFYLCASSIKAGTRMVEQYFGPGTRLTVT.

This chain joins TRBV11-3 and TRBJ2-7; D call uncertain. V was cut by 0 bases and J by 5 bases, with 2 bases left in between. The CDR3 is 11 residues long. Germline assignment: CDR1 SGHNT and CDR2 YENEEA. In nucleotides, the CDR3 is TGTGCCAGCAGCTTAGATAACGAGCAGTACTTC. Translating gives CASSLDNEQYF.

The chain employs TRBV7-8 and TRBJ2-5; a possible D gene is TRBD2 (5 bases). Germline-derived CDR1 and CDR2 are SGHVS and FQNEAQ. Trimming pared 5 bases from V and 11 bases from J, leaving 12 bases between. The length of the CDR3 is 11 residues. CDR3 in amino acids: CASSPARGQYF. In DNA form, the CDR3 reads TGTGCCAGCAGCCCAGCTCGGGGTCAGTACTTC.

Comment on this clone: No conserved phenylalanine or tryptophan is present at the end of the CDR3, so a read error is the likely explanation. This sequence joins TRBV4-3 and TRBJ2-2; D is ambiguous. CDR1 and CDR2 (germline): LGHNA, YSLEER. The CDR3 contains 11 residues. The V end was cut by 1 base, the J end by 7 bases, with 1 base between. DNA of the CDR3: TGCGCCAGCAGCCAAGGCGGGGAGCTGTTTTCT. Translation gives CASSQGGELFS.

Concerning this clone: The junction does not match germline at one end; this may be a read error. The rearrangement joins TRBV7-7 to TRBJ2-1; no definite D call. CDR3 length equals 16 residues. CDR1 SSHAT and CDR2 FNYEAQ come from the germline V gene (reference sequence). The CDR3 loop is CASSLRTYISYNEQFF. CDR3 in DNA: TGTGCTAGCAGCTTGAGAACTTACATCTCCTACAATGAGCAGTTCTTC.

The gene calls are TRBV11-2 and TRBJ2-1; no clear D. The ends were cut back, 3 bases at V and 0 bases at J, with 12 bases in the middle. This CDR3 is built from 16 residues. Germline-derived CDR1 and CDR2 are SGHAT and FQNNGV. For the CDR3, the DNA is TGTGCCAGCAGCTTGACCCGGCGGAGCTCCTACAATGAGCAGTTCTTC. Residues: CASSLTRRSSYNEQFF.

The chain uses TRBV7-2 and TRBJ2-2, with 8 positions matching TRBD2. The CDR3 spans 15 residues. CDR1 SGHTA and CDR2 FQGNSA come from the germline V gene. V lost 6 bases, J lost 5 bases, and 8 bases stayed unmatched. In DNA, the CDR3 is TGTGCCAGCAGTTCCGGACTAGCAGAAACCGGGGAGCTGTTTTTT. This codes for CASSSGLAETGELFF.

The chain employs TRBV18 and TRBJ2-5, with D perhaps TRBD2 (5 bases). V lost 1 base and J 5 bases, leaving 20 bases between the germline ends. CDR1 KGHSH and CDR2 LQKENI come from the germline V gene. The CDR3 runs 17 residues. The DNA for the CDR3 is TGTGCCAGCTCACCACTCGGGGTACAATCTCTCGGGGAGACCCAGTACTTC. It is translated as CASSPLGVQSLGETQYF.

The gene calls are TRBV19 and TRBJ2-5, with D possibly matching TRBD2 (6 bases). The CDR3 is 16 residues long. Germline CDR1 is LNHDA and CDR2 is SQIVND (reference sequence). V was clipped by 6 bases and J by 1 base, with 18 bases between them. The CDR3 sequence: CASSPGVLAFQETQYF. CDR3 DNA: TGTGCCAGTAGCCCGGGAGTACTAGCATTCCAAGAGACCCAGTACTTC.

J is TRBJ2-7 and V is TRBV11-2; TRBD2 aligns across 9 bases. This CDR3 contains 15 residues. The J segment lost 0 bases and the V segment lost 5 bases, leaving 5 bases of the junction unmatched. Germline V gives CDR1 SGHAT, CDR2 FQNNGV. The CDR3 region is CASSATSGYSYEQYF. CDR3 coding DNA: TGTGCCAGCAGCGCAACTAGCGGGTACTCCTACGAGCAGTACTTC. Full variable domain (rest looked up from reference TRBV11-2 and TRBJ2-7): EAGVAQSPRYKIIEKRQSVAFWCNPISGHATLYWYQQILGQGPKLLIQFQNNGVVDDSQLPKDRFSAERLKGVDSTLKIQPAKLEDSAVYLCASSATSGYSYEQYFGPGTRLTVT.